The 5 T cell receptor beta chains below all came from one sample that was sequenced in a study of T cells after yellow fever vaccination. One entry per CDR3 protein, called by TCRdb with MiXCR from the 5' RACE reads. The sample consists of approximately 150,000 distinct CDR3 sequences, roughly 6.2% of them appearing once. The sample in question was CD4+ T cells sorted from PBMCs, obtained on the day of the first yellow fever vaccination. These receptors originate from a man between 18 and 29 years old who received the YFV17D yellow fever vaccine.

This clonotype was found many times. The chain couples TRBV5-4 to TRBJ2-4; a possible D gene is TRBD2 (6 bases). The germline gives CDR1 SGHNT, CDR2 YYREEE (reference sequence). The germline V and J ends were trimmed by 3 bases and 7 bases, with 14 bases remaining between them. The CDR3 spans 14 residues. The CDR3 coding sequence is TGTGCCAGCAGCTCCGGGGGTAGAGACAACATTCAGTACTTC. The encoded protein is CASSSGGRDNIQYF.

This clonotype was observed a handful of times. The chain carries TRBV6-5 and TRBJ2-3, with 8 bases that match TRBD2. The CDR3 covers 16 residues. The germline gives CDR1 MNHEY, CDR2 SVGAGI. The J segment lost 6 bases and the V segment lost 0 bases, leaving 8 bases of the junction unmatched. CDR3 sequence (DNA): TGTGCCAGCAGTTACTCTCAGCGGGGGCAAGGGGATACGCAGTATTTT. It is translated as CASSYSQRGQGDTQYF.

V usage is TRBV18 and J usage is TRBJ1-1; TRBD1 is a possible D gene (6 bases). The CDR3 totals 15 residues. Germline V lookup: CDR1 KGHSH, CDR2 LQKENI. V lost 4 bases and J 4 bases, leaving 16 bases between the germline ends. This chain's CDR3 is CASSQSSGHSTEAFF. The CDR3 DNA reads TGTGCCAGCTCACAGAGTTCGGGACACTCCACTGAAGCTTTCTTT.

This clonotype was detected many times. The chain combines TRBV27 with TRBJ1-5; D is perhaps TRBD1 (6 bases). The CDR3 totals 14 residues. Germline CDR1 MNHEY, CDR2 SMNVEV (reference sequence). Trimming cost V 0 bases and J 6 bases, with 9 bases left between them. CDR3 in amino acids: CASSLSGGRQPQHF. The CDR3, as DNA: TGTGCCAGCAGTTTATCTGGGGGGCGTCAGCCCCAGCATTTT.

This clonotype has a handful of counts. In nucleotides, the CDR3 is TGTGCCAGCAGTGATCGTATAGGCCGTGAGAGGCCCCAGCATTTT. It specifies CASSDRIGRERPQHF. This chain uses TRBV12-3 or TRBV12-4 with TRBJ1-5; D uncertain. The CDR3 totals 15 residues. Trimming removed 5 bases at V and 9 bases at J, with 20 bases between.